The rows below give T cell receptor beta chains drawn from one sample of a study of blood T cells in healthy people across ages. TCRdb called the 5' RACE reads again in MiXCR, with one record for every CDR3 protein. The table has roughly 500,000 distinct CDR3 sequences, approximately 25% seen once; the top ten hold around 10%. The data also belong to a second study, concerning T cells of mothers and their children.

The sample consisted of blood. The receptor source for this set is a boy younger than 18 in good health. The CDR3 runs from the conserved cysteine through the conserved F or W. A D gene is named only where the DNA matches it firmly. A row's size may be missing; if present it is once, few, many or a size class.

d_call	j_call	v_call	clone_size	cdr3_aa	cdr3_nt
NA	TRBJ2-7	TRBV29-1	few	CSVADPYEQYF	TGCAGCGTTGCCGACCCCTACGAGCAGTACTTC
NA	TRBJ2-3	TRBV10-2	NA	CASSDFRAPSRDTQYF	TGCGCCAGCAGTGATTTTAGGGCCCCCTCGCGGGATACGCAGTATTTT
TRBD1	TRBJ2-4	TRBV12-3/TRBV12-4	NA	CASTVRGLAKNIQYF	TGTGCCAGCACCGTTAGGGGGCTAGCCAAAAACATTCAGTACTTC
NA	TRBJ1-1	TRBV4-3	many	CASSQDREGTEAFF	TGCGCCAGCAGCCAAGACCGGGAAGGCACTGAAGCTTTCTTT
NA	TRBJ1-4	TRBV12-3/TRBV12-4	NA	CASSLDRDNEKLFF	TGTGCCAGCAGTTTAGACAGGGATAATGAAAAACTGTTTTTT
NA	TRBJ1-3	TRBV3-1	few	CASSQGWGSGNTIYF	TGTGCCAGCAGCCAAGGATGGGGCTCTGGAAACACCATATATTTT
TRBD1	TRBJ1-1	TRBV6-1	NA	CASSEDRGFEAFF	TGTGCCAGCAGCGAAGACAGGGGGTTCGAAGCTTTCTTT
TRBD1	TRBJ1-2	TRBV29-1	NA	CSVRTGGAYGYTF	TGCAGCGTTCGGACAGGGGGGGCCTATGGCTACACCTTC
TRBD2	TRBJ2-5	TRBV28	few	CASSTSAAGIRETQYF	TGTGCCAGCAGTACATCAGCAGCGGGAATTCGAGAGACCCAGTACTTC
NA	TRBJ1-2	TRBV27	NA	CASSWFPNGGYTF	TGTGCCAGTAGTTGGTTCCCAAATGGCGGCTACACCTTC
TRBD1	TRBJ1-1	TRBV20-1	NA	CRVRDRGSPMNTEAFF	TGCAGGGTCCGAGACAGGGGTTCCCCGATGAACACTGAAGCTTTCTTT
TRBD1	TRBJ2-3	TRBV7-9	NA	CASSLRTGRTDTQYF	TGTGCCAGCAGCCTAAGGACAGGACGCACAGATACGCAGTATTTT
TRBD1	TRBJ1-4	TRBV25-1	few	CASSDPDRGGEKLFF	TGTGCCAGCAGTGACCCGGACAGGGGGGGTGAAAAACTGTTTTTT
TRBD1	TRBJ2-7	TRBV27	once	CASSAGQAAYEQYF	TGTGCCAGCAGTGCGGGACAGGCTGCCTACGAGCAGTACTTC
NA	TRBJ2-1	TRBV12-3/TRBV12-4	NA	CASSSLSFAPDEQFF	TGTGCCAGCAGTTCCCTTTCCTTCGCGCCGGATGAGCAGTTCTTC
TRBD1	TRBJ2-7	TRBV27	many	CASSSQTGYEQYF	TGTGCCAGCAGTTCCCAGACAGGGTACGAGCAGTACTTC
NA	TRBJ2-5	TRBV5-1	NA	CASSLSSYQETQYF	TGCGCCAGCAGCTTGAGTAGCTACCAAGAGACCCAGTACTTC
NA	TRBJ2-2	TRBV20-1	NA	CSASRERVGELFF	TGCAGTGCTAGCCGGGAGAGGGTCGGGGAGCTGTTTTTT
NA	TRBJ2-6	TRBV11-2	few	CAGSLAGTAYSLGANVLTF	TGTGCCGGCAGCTTAGCGGGGACAGCCTACTCTCTAGGGGCCAACGTCCTGACTTTC
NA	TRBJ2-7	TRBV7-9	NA	CASSFGGRDYEQYF	TGTGCCAGCAGCTTTGGGGGGCGCGACTACGAGCAGTACTTC
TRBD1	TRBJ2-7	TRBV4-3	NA	CASSQGKGQGINEQYF	TGCGCCAGCAGCCAAGGAAAGGGACAGGGTATCAACGAGCAGTACTTC
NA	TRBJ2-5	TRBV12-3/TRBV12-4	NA	CASSFGNVAGKQETQYF	TGTGCCAGCAGTTTTGGTAATGTGGCAGGGAAACAAGAGACCCAGTACTTC
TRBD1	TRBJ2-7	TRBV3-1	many	CASSRYRGSEQYF	TGTGCCAGCAGCCGATACAGGGGGAGTGAGCAGTACTTC
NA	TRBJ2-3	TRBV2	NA	CASSDASFTDTQYF	TGTGCCAGCAGTGATGCCAGCTTCACAGATACGCAGTATTTT
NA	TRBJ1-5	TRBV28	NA	CASSYVGTYSNQPQHF	TGTGCCAGCAGTTACGTAGGGACGTATAGCAATCAGCCCCAGCATTTT
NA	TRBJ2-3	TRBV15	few	CATSRDVSTDTQYF	TGTGCCACCAGCAGAGATGTCTCTACAGATACGCAGTATTTT
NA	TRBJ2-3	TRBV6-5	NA	CASSYGATGTDTQYF	TGTGCCAGCAGTTACGGGGCAACGGGTACAGATACGCAGTATTTT
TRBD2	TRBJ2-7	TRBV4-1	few	CASSRTSDAYEQYF	TGCGCCAGCAGCCGAACTAGCGATGCTTACGAGCAGTACTTC
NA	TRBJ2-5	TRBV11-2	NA	CASSLSITGRTSQETQYF	TGTGCCAGCAGCTTAAGTATAACAGGGCGCACGTCCCAAGAGACCCAGTACTTC
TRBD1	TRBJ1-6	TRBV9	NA	CASSEGAGYNSPLHF	TGTGCCAGCTCTGAGGGGGCAGGCTATAATTCACCCCTCCACTTT
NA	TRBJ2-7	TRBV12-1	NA	CASSPSPGFSYEQYF	TGTGCCAGCAGCCCCTCCCCAGGATTCTCCTACGAGCAGTACTTC
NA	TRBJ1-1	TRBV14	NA	CASSQDRANRSGANTEAFF	TGTGCCAGCAGCCAAGATCGGGCTAATAGGTCCGGGGCGAACACTGAAGCTTTCTTT
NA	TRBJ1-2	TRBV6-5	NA	CASSYSGANYGYTF	TGTGCCAGCAGTTACTCGGGCGCTAACTATGGCTACACCTTC
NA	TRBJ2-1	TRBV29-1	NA	CSVLGFSSYNEQFF	TGCAGCGTGTTGGGTTTTAGCTCCTACAATGAGCAGTTCTTC
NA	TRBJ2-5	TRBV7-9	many	CASSLPALGTQYF	TGTGCCAGCAGCTTACCAGCACTGGGGACCCAGTACTTC